This is a list of T cell receptor beta chains from one sample in a study of cytomegalovirus exposure and HLA in healthy donors. The repertoire was sequenced with immunoSEQ multiplex PCR; TCRdb's copy has only in-frame clones and lacks some. The table has 100,000 to 150,000 clones, over 75% seen once. Input material: PBMCs. These receptors were taken from a woman aged 40 to 50 in good health and CMV-seropositive. CDR3s include the opening cysteine and the closing phenylalanine or tryptophan. Each record gives: CDR3 DNA, CDR3 protein, V gene, D gene, J gene, clone size. The D gene is left open where the match is weak. Clone sizes are given selectively: once, few, many, or a class where the clone is expanded.

cdr3_nt: TGTGCCAGCAGCAACGGACAGGGGGGTATCCAGTACTTC; cdr3_aa: CASSNGQGGIQYF; v_call: TRBV2; d_call: TRBD1; j_call: TRBJ2-5; clone_size: NA
cdr3_nt: TGTGCCAGCAGCCCCACCTTGGGGGGGGGTAACGAGCAGTACTTC; cdr3_aa: CASSPTLGGGNEQYF; v_call: TRBV7-2; d_call: TRBD2; j_call: TRBJ2-7; clone_size: once
cdr3_nt: TGTGCCAGCAGCCTACAGGGGGCGGTGGAGACCCAGTACTTC; cdr3_aa: CASSLQGAVETQYF; v_call: TRBV5-6; d_call: TRBD1; j_call: TRBJ2-5; clone_size: NA
cdr3_nt: TGCGCCGGCAGCCCCCCCCGTGATACGCAGTATTTT; cdr3_aa: CAGSPPRDTQYF; v_call: TRBV4-1; d_call: NA; j_call: TRBJ2-3; clone_size: NA
cdr3_nt: TGTGCCAGCAGGAGGACAGGGGGCGCCGGAAACACCATATATTTT; cdr3_aa: CASRRTGGAGNTIYF; v_call: TRBV2; d_call: TRBD1; j_call: TRBJ1-3; clone_size: NA
cdr3_nt: TGTGCCAGCAGTTCCTACAGGGGGCCAACTAATGAAAAACTGTTTTTT; cdr3_aa: CASSSYRGPTNEKLFF; v_call: TRBV28; d_call: TRBD1; j_call: TRBJ1-4; clone_size: NA
cdr3_nt: TGTGCCAGCAGCGTAGTTCCAGGGCCTAACACTGAAGCTTTCTTT; cdr3_aa: CASSVVPGPNTEAFF; v_call: TRBV9; d_call: NA; j_call: TRBJ1-1; clone_size: NA
cdr3_nt: TGTGCCAGCAGCGTAGCTGTCGGTAGCGGAGCCTATGGCTACACCTTC; cdr3_aa: CASSVAVGSGAYGYTF; v_call: TRBV9; d_call: NA; j_call: TRBJ1-2; clone_size: NA
cdr3_nt: TGTGCCAGCAGCTTAAGGCAGGGGGAAAGGTCCTACGAGCAGTACTTC; cdr3_aa: CASSLRQGERSYEQYF; v_call: TRBV7-8; d_call: TRBD1; j_call: TRBJ2-7; clone_size: NA
cdr3_nt: TGCGCCAGCAGCTTGGGGGTAACAGGAGAGACTGAAGCTTTCTTT; cdr3_aa: CASSLGVTGETEAFF; v_call: TRBV5-1; d_call: NA; j_call: TRBJ1-1; clone_size: NA
cdr3_nt: TGTGCCAGCAGTGCGCCAGAGCTCGGGGGTAATGAAAAACTGTTTTTT; cdr3_aa: CASSAPELGGNEKLFF; v_call: TRBV6-1; d_call: NA; j_call: TRBJ1-4; clone_size: NA
cdr3_nt: TGCGCCAGCAGCGAGGGACAGGGGGCCTACAATGAGCAGTTCTTC; cdr3_aa: CASSEGQGAYNEQFF; v_call: TRBV5-1; d_call: TRBD1; j_call: TRBJ2-1; clone_size: once
cdr3_nt: TGTGCCAGCTCACCCCCGGGCTCCTACGAGCAGTACTTC; cdr3_aa: CASSPPGSYEQYF; v_call: TRBV18; d_call: NA; j_call: TRBJ2-7; clone_size: NA
cdr3_nt: TGTGCTAGCAGCTTATCCCCGGGACAGGGGGTCGAGCAGTACTTC; cdr3_aa: CASSLSPGQGVEQYF; v_call: TRBV7-7; d_call: TRBD1; j_call: TRBJ2-7; clone_size: NA
cdr3_nt: TGCGCCAGCAGCCTTGGACATTCCGCGAACACCGGGGAGCTGTTTTTT; cdr3_aa: CASSLGHSANTGELFF; v_call: TRBV4-3; d_call: NA; j_call: TRBJ2-2; clone_size: NA
cdr3_nt: TGTGCCAGCAGTTTAGGGCAGCCGCCGTACAATGAGCAGTTCTTC; cdr3_aa: CASSLGQPPYNEQFF; v_call: TRBV27; d_call: NA; j_call: TRBJ2-1; clone_size: NA
cdr3_nt: TGTGCCAGTATCTGGGTAGGAGTGAACACTGAAGCTTTCTTT; cdr3_aa: CASIWVGVNTEAFF; v_call: TRBV19; d_call: NA; j_call: TRBJ1-1; clone_size: NA
cdr3_nt: TGTGCCAGCACCAAAACCGGAGCAGGGACCTACGAGCAGTACTTC; cdr3_aa: CASTKTGAGTYEQYF; v_call: TRBV28; d_call: NA; j_call: TRBJ2-7; clone_size: NA
cdr3_nt: TGTGCCAGCAGCCCCCCTTCTAGCGGGAAAAGCTACGAGCAGTACTTC; cdr3_aa: CASSPPSSGKSYEQYF; v_call: TRBV11-1; d_call: TRBD2; j_call: TRBJ2-7; clone_size: NA
cdr3_nt: TGTGCCAGCATCACTTCTGGACAGGGTGGTGGCACTGAAGCTTTCTTT; cdr3_aa: CASITSGQGGGTEAFF; v_call: TRBV28; d_call: TRBD1; j_call: TRBJ1-1; clone_size: NA
cdr3_nt: TGTGCCAGCAGTTACTCGAGAGTGGATGGCTACACCTTC; cdr3_aa: CASSYSRVDGYTF; v_call: TRBV6-6; d_call: NA; j_call: TRBJ1-2; clone_size: NA
cdr3_nt: TGTGCCAGCACCCGGACAGGGTCCTACGAGCAGTACTTC; cdr3_aa: CASTRTGSYEQYF; v_call: TRBV6-1; d_call: TRBD1; j_call: TRBJ2-7; clone_size: NA
cdr3_nt: TGTGCCAGCAGTGTAAACAGAAACACCGGGGAGCTGTTTTTT; cdr3_aa: CASSVNRNTGELFF; v_call: TRBV6-4; d_call: NA; j_call: TRBJ2-2; clone_size: NA
cdr3_nt: TGTGCCAGCAGCCTCTCCTACGAGCAGTACTTC; cdr3_aa: CASSLSYEQYF; v_call: TRBV7-2; d_call: NA; j_call: TRBJ2-7; clone_size: NA
cdr3_nt: TGTGCCAGCAGCCCTCTGGCGGGAGGGATCAAGCAGTTCTTC; cdr3_aa: CASSPLAGGIKQFF; v_call: TRBV7-2; d_call: TRBD2; j_call: TRBJ2-1; clone_size: few
cdr3_nt: TGCGCCAGCAGCGATAGCGGGAGGGCCCGCAATGAGCAGTTCTTC; cdr3_aa: CASSDSGRARNEQFF; v_call: TRBV10-1; d_call: TRBD2; j_call: TRBJ2-1; clone_size: NA
cdr3_nt: TGTGCCAGCAGTCCCGGGGGGGCCTACAATGAGCAGTTCTTC; cdr3_aa: CASSPGGAYNEQFF; v_call: TRBV27; d_call: TRBD2; j_call: TRBJ2-1; clone_size: once
cdr3_nt: TGCGCCAGCAGTAAAGGGGCTAGCGGGGGGGACGAGCAGTTCTTC; cdr3_aa: CASSKGASGGDEQFF; v_call: TRBV10-1; d_call: TRBD2; j_call: TRBJ2-1; clone_size: NA
cdr3_nt: TGCGCCAGCAGCGGACAGGGTAATTCACCCCTCCACTTT; cdr3_aa: CASSGQGNSPLHF; v_call: TRBV5-1; d_call: TRBD1; j_call: TRBJ1-6; clone_size: NA
cdr3_nt: TGTGCCAGCAGTTTCCTCGCCACTAGCGAGTACAATGAGCAGTTCTTC; cdr3_aa: CASSFLATSEYNEQFF; v_call: TRBV28; d_call: TRBD2; j_call: TRBJ2-1; clone_size: NA
cdr3_nt: TGTGCCAGCAGCTTATTGCAGGGGGTGAACACTGAAGCTTTCTTT; cdr3_aa: CASSLLQGVNTEAFF; v_call: TRBV13; d_call: TRBD1; j_call: TRBJ1-1; clone_size: few
cdr3_nt: TGTGCCAGCAGTGCTGGACTAGAGGGGCTTTCGGACATTCAGTACTTC; cdr3_aa: CASSAGLEGLSDIQYF; v_call: TRBV6-1; d_call: TRBD2; j_call: TRBJ2-4; clone_size: once
cdr3_nt: TGTGCCAGCTCATTAGGCCCGGGCAGGGTAGGTCAGCCCCAGCATTTT; cdr3_aa: CASSLGPGRVGQPQHF; v_call: TRBV18; d_call: NA; j_call: TRBJ1-5; clone_size: NA
cdr3_nt: TGTGCCAGCAGCTTGATAGCGGGTTCCACAGATACGCAGTATTTT; cdr3_aa: CASSLIAGSTDTQYF; v_call: TRBV5-4; d_call: TRBD2; j_call: TRBJ2-3; clone_size: NA
cdr3_nt: TGTGCCAGCAGCTTGTGGCAGGGCTATGGCTACACCTTC; cdr3_aa: CASSLWQGYGYTF; v_call: TRBV5-6; d_call: NA; j_call: TRBJ1-2; clone_size: NA
cdr3_nt: TGTGCCAGCAAGCGCAGGGCAGCCGCCGGAGATACGCAGTATTTT; cdr3_aa: CASKRRAAAGDTQYF; v_call: TRBV28; d_call: NA; j_call: TRBJ2-3; clone_size: NA